This T cell receptor beta chain originates from a study of blood T cell repertoires in COVID-19. Looking at the study overall: There were acute and convalescent COVID-19 samples, and they came from the United States, Italy and Spain. Nucleic acid was either cDNA or gDNA, and it came from T cells, B-cell-depleted T cells, or PBMCs.

Per the original data handling: Reference gene primer amplification yielded estimated nucleated cell counts. Sequencing was performed with immunoSEQ multiplex PCR; in TCRdb, only in-frame clones are kept and a portion is missing. V, J and clone size were drawn from that table, and D and trimming were deduced from the DNA. The sample has about 100,000 clones; around 87% are singletons. V shed 0 bases and J 5 bases; nucleotides not matched to a gene: 9. The CDR3 extends over 16 amino acids. Germline V CDR1 and CDR2: LGHNA, YNFKEQ. Source material: peripheral blood. V usage is TRBV4-2 and J usage is TRBJ2-7; 8 nucleotides align to TRBD2. This sequence was found in a human donor in a cohort sampled during active COVID-19. DNA of the CDR3: TGTGCCAGCAGCCAAGATTATCGCGGGGGGAAAGACGAGCAGTACTTC. Amino acid sequence: CASSQDYRGGKDEQYF.